The 27 T cell receptor beta chains in this list originate from one sample, sequenced in a study of blood T cell repertoires in COVID-19. This table comes from immunoSEQ multiplex PCR, and its TCRdb copy is limited to in-frame clones, with some not included. The sample holds about 20,000 clones, 75% to 95% seen once. The sample was peripheral blood. These receptors came from a man aged 65 to 79 with active COVID-19.

CDR3 amino acids: CASSSATAGGYTF. For the CDR3, the DNA is TGCGCCAGCAGCTCTGCGACAGCAGGTGGCTACACCTTC. This chain links TRBV5-1 with TRBJ1-2, with D possibly being TRBD1 (5 bases). CDR3 length equals 13 residues. Germline V gene data show CDR1 as SGHRS and CDR2 as YFSETQ. V was trimmed by 3 bases and J by 7 bases, leaving 13 bases between them.

This chain joins TRBV5-1 and TRBJ2-7, with 10 bases fitting TRBD1. J lost 0 bases, V lost 4 bases, and 4 bases had no gene match. CDR3 size: 15 residues. Germline assignment: CDR1 SGHRS and CDR2 YFSETQ. CDR3 nucleotides: TGCGCCAGCAGCACCGGACAGGGGGGCTCCTACGAGCAGTACTTC. The encoded protein is CASSTGQGGSYEQYF.

V is TRBV30 and J is TRBJ1-3; tentative D call: TRBD1 (6 bases). Trimming left V 3 bases short and J 3 bases short, with 9 bases between. Germline CDR1 and CDR2: GTSNPN and SVGIG (reference sequence). The CDR3 has 13 residues. In nucleotides, the CDR3 is TGTGCCTGGAGCGGGACAAGTGGAAACACCATATATTTT. It yields the protein CAWSGTSGNTIYF.

This chain uses TRBV28 with TRBJ2-1; D is perhaps TRBD1 (7 bases). The CDR3 spans 19 residues. Germline V gene sequence: CDR1 MDHEN, CDR2 SYDVKM. V was cut by 5 bases and J by 4 bases, with 27 bases left in between. For the CDR3, the DNA is TGTGCCAGCAGTCCCGGGGGACAGCCCAACGTCGGTCCTTACAATGAGCAGTTCTTC. Translated, it gives CASSPGGQPNVGPYNEQFF.

The chain carries TRBV12-3 or TRBV12-4 and TRBJ2-7; D not resolved. The CDR3 extends over 12 amino acids. With 4 bases removed from V and 3 bases from J, the gap between germline ends came to 7 bases. The DNA of the CDR3 is TGTGCCAGCAGTTCAGGTTTCTACGAGCAGTACTTC. Residues: CASSSGFYEQYF.

V and J are TRBV30 and TRBJ2-7; 7 bases agree with TRBD1. CDR1 GTSNPN and CDR2 SVGIG come from the germline V gene (reference sequence). The CDR3 has 14 amino acids. The V gene end was trimmed by 0 bases and the J gene end by 3 bases; junction bases not matched to a gene: 5. This CDR3 reads CAWSVRAGGYEQYF. In DNA, the CDR3 is TGTGCCTGGAGTGTACGCGCAGGGGGCTACGAGCAGTACTTC.

The J gene is TRBJ1-1, the V gene TRBV7-9; perhaps TRBD1 as D (5 bases). CDR3 length: 16 amino acids. Looked up from germline, CDR1 is SEHNR and CDR2 is FQNEAQ (reference sequence). Trimming took 0 bases from V and 1 from J, leaving 12 bases between them. The CDR3 DNA reads TGTGCCAGCAGCTTAGCATCGGGGGTCAGGAACACTGAAGCTTTCTTT. Translation: CASSLASGVRNTEAFF.

V and J are TRBV5-8 and TRBJ2-7, with D perhaps matching TRBD1 (5 bases). This CDR3 region has 15 residues. Trimming removed 0 bases from V and 1 base from J, with 11 bases in between. Germline CDR1 SGHTS, CDR2 YDEGEE. The CDR3 region has the DNA TGTGCCAGCAGCTTGGAGGCAGGGATTTCCTACGAGCAGTACTTC. Protein: CASSLEAGISYEQYF.

The rearrangement joins TRBV5-5 to TRBJ2-5; 9 bases match TRBD1. CDR1 is SGHKS and CDR2 is YYEKEE in the germline V gene (reference sequence). The junction had 3 bases not matched to a gene; V was cut back by 1 base and J by 5 bases. The CDR3 contains 14 residues. Written as DNA, the CDR3 is TGTGCCAGCAGCTTGATTACAGGGGGCGAGACCCAGTACTTC. Encoded protein: CASSLITGGETQYF.

The J gene is TRBJ2-6, the V gene TRBV7-3, with D perhaps TRBD2 (5 bases). Trimming pared 7 bases from V and 0 bases from J, leaving 7 bases between. The CDR3 spans 14 residues. Germline V gene lookup returns CDR1 SGHTA and CDR2 FQGTGA. The CDR3 region has the DNA TGTGCCAGCACCCGGGGCTCTGGGGCCAACGTCCTGACTTTC. Translation gives CASTRGSGANVLTF.

The chain couples TRBV18 to TRBJ1-5, with 8 bases lining up with TRBD1. This CDR3 has 14 residues. CDR1 KGHSH and CDR2 LQKENI come from the germline V gene. Trimming cost V 5 bases and J 7 bases; bases outside gene matches: 7. This chain's CDR3 is CASSGQGGEQPQHF. Here the CDR3 DNA reads TGTGCCAGCTCAGGACAGGGAGGGGAGCAGCCCCAGCATTTT.

J is TRBJ2-5 and V is TRBV9; maybe TRBD2 (5 bases). V gave up 0 bases and J gave up 5 bases, with 17 bases separating them. This CDR3 is 16 amino acids long. Germline V gene sequence: CDR1 SGDLS, CDR2 YYNGEE. CDR3 sequence (DNA): TGTGCCAGCAGCGTAGACCCCCGGGGAATGACGGAGACCCAGTACTTC. This encodes CASSVDPRGMTETQYF.

The chain employs TRBV7-2 and TRBJ1-2, with D tentatively TRBD1 (6 bases). CDR3 length equals 13 residues. Trimming pared 1 base from V and 8 bases from J, leaving 11 bases between. Germline V gene lookup returns CDR1 SGHTA and CDR2 FQGNSA. DNA of the CDR3: TGTGCCAGCAGCTTAGTCGGGGGGCGAGGCTACACCTTC. This codes for CASSLVGGRGYTF.

The V and J genes are TRBV5-4 and TRBJ2-7, with 7 bases lining up with TRBD2. The CDR3 runs 15 residues. Trimming removed 4 bases from V and 2 bases from J; junction bases left unmatched: 9. The germline V gene encodes CDR1 SGHNT and CDR2 YYREEE (reference sequence). CDR3 protein: CASSPAAGVAYEQYF. The DNA of the CDR3 is TGTGCCAGCAGCCCGGCGGCGGGAGTTGCCTACGAGCAGTACTTC. Complete variable domain (other parts from reference TRBV5-4 and TRBJ2-7): ETGVTQSPTHLIKTRGQQVTLRCSSQSGHNTVSWYQQALGQGPQFIFQYYREEENGRGNFPPRFSGLQFPNYSSELNVNALELDDSALYLCASSPAAGVAYEQYFGPGTRLTVT.

This chain connects TRBV3-1 (or the pseudogene TRBV3-2) to TRBJ2-1; perhaps TRBD2 as D (6 bases). Germline V gene sequence: CDR1 LGHDT, CDR2 YNNKEL (reference sequence). This CDR3 region has 14 residues. V lost 4 bases to trimming and J lost 5 bases, with 12 bases between them. CDR3 loop: CASSPAGTNNEQFF. CDR3 bases: TGTGCCAGCAGCCCGGCGGGAACTAACAATGAGCAGTTCTTC.

V is TRBV18 and J is TRBJ1-1; 9 bases are a match to TRBD1. Germline V gene data show CDR1 as KGHSH and CDR2 as LQKENI. This CDR3 spans 16 amino acids. V lost 4 bases and J lost 4; bases outside the gene matches: 10. Written as DNA, the CDR3 is TGTGCCAGCTCACTGACTACAGGGGGCCGGATCACTGAAGCTTTCTTT. Protein: CASSLTTGGRITEAFF.

V usage is TRBV9 and J usage is TRBJ2-2; 7 bases agree with TRBD1. The V and J ends lost 0 bases and 1 base, in that order; junction bases with no gene match: 3. CDR1 is SGDLS and CDR2 is YYNGEE in the germline V gene. The CDR3 loop spans 16 amino acids. The chain's CDR3 is CASSVAQGWNTGELFF. As DNA, the CDR3 is TGTGCCAGCAGCGTAGCACAGGGGTGGAACACCGGGGAGCTGTTTTTT.

This rearrangement joins TRBV7-9 to TRBJ2-1; 8 bases fit TRBD1. The trim removed 5 bases at V and 6 bases at J, leaving 9 bases unmatched. The germline V gene has CDR1 SEHNR and CDR2 FQNEAQ (reference sequence). This CDR3 contains 15 residues. CDR3 protein: CASSAPGQVSNEQFF. In DNA form, the CDR3 reads TGTGCCAGCAGCGCGCCGGGACAGGTATCCAATGAGCAGTTCTTC.

V usage is TRBV27 and J usage is TRBJ2-3; 9 bases agree with TRBD2. The CDR3 consists of 15 residues. The V and J ends lost 6 bases and 2 bases, in that order; junction bases with no gene match: 6. The V gene's germline CDR1 is MNHEY and CDR2 SMNVEV (reference sequence). The DNA for the CDR3 is TGTGCCAGCAGACGTAGCGGGGGCTTCACAGATACGCAGTATTTT. As protein: CASRRSGGFTDTQYF.

The chain carries TRBV6-5 and TRBJ2-2; D not certain. V was trimmed by 6 bases and J by 1 base, leaving 12 bases between them. Germline CDR1 is MNHEY and CDR2 is SVGAGI. The CDR3 spans 15 residues. CDR3 nucleotides: TGTGCCAGCAGGCCCCGACTCCTGAACACCGGGGAGCTGTTTTTT. As protein: CASRPRLLNTGELFF.

This sequence joins TRBV7-6 and TRBJ2-1, with TRBD2 as a possible D gene (5 bases). Per germline, CDR1 SGHVS and CDR2 FNYEAQ. The CDR3 loop spans 15 amino acids. Trimming took off 1 base at V and 3 bases at J, with 10 bases between the two ends. The CDR3 DNA reads as TGTGCCAGCAGCTTAGAGAGGGAACTCTACAATGAGCAGTTCTTC. This translates into CASSLERELYNEQFF.

The chain carries TRBV5-1 and TRBJ2-4; D gene uncertain. The CDR3 is 15 amino acids. Germline lookup yields CDR1 SGHRS and CDR2 YFSETQ. V gave up 0 bases and J gave up 0 bases, with 7 bases separating them. CDR3 in DNA: TGCGCCAGCAGCTTGGATTTAGCAGCCAAAAACATTCAGTACTTC. Its protein is CASSLDLAAKNIQYF.

The V gene is TRBV7-2, the J gene TRBJ2-1; TRBD2 aligns across 9 bases. Trimming at V came to 7 bases and at J to 6 bases, leaving 13 bases not matched to a gene. The CDR3 runs to 16 residues. Germline CDR1 reads SGHTA; CDR2 reads FQGNSA. The DNA for the CDR3 is TGTGCCAGCAAGATGTGGGGGACTAGCAGTATCAATGAGCAGTTCTTC. Amino acid sequence: CASKMWGTSSINEQFF. Full variable domain (missing parts from reference TRBV7-2 and TRBJ2-1): GAGVSQSPSNKVTEKGKDVELRCDPISGHTALYWYRQSLGQGLEFLIYFQGNSAPDKSGLPSDRFSAERTGGSVSTLTIQRTQQEDSAVYLCASKMWGTSSINEQFFGPGTRLTVL.

The chain recombines TRBV27 with TRBJ2-2; no reliable D call. The CDR3 sequence is 13 residues long. Germline values: CDR1 MNHEY, CDR2 SMNVEV (reference sequence). Between the trimmed V and J ends, which lost 1 base and 6 bases, there was a span of 6 bases. Here the CDR3 DNA reads TGTGCCAGCAGTTTATGGAGATCCGGGGAGCTGTTTTTT. The encoded protein is CASSLWRSGELFF.

The chain joins TRBV2 to TRBJ2-7; D is unresolved. Trimming removed 4 bases at V and 1 base at J, with 8 bases between. The CDR3 length is 13 residues. Germline V lookup: CDR1 SNHLY, CDR2 FYNNEI. The CDR3 loop reads CASSVFQSYEQYF. The CDR3 coding sequence is TGTGCCAGCAGTGTGTTCCAGTCCTACGAGCAGTACTTC.

The chain links TRBV18 to TRBJ1-3; D gene unclear. The germline gives CDR1 KGHSH, CDR2 LQKENI. The CDR3 consists of 14 residues. Deletions cut 2 bases from V and 6 bases from J, with 11 bases between. DNA of the CDR3: TGTGCCAGCTCACCATGGGCAGTTGAAAACACCATATATTTT. Translation gives CASSPWAVENTIYF.

The chain links TRBV9 to TRBJ2-7, with 7 bases fitting TRBD1. The J segment lost 2 bases and the V segment lost 3 bases, leaving 2 bases of the junction unmatched. The CDR3 contains 13 residues. Germline loops: CDR1 SGDLS, CDR2 YYNGEE. The CDR3 nucleotides are TGTGCCAGCAGCGAGGGACAGACCTACGAGCAGTACTTC. This encodes CASSEGQTYEQYF.